This is a list of T cell receptor beta chains from one sample in a study of shared clonotypes between healthy human individuals. This table comes from immunoSEQ multiplex PCR, and its TCRdb copy is limited to in-frame clones, with some not included. The sample has about 2 million clones, around 96% seen once. Sequenced: naive CD8+ T cells sorted from blood. The receptor source for this set is a man between 18 and 35 years old in good health. Both conserved end residues are trimmed from each CDR3. Each record gives: clone size, V gene, J gene, D gene, CDR3 protein. A D gene is named only where the DNA matches it firmly. Only part of the rows carry a size: once, few, many, or a class if the clone is expanded.

abundance: -; v_gene: TRBV2; j_gene: TRBJ2-7; d_gene: -; CDR3aa: ASIPGSSYEQY
abundance: -; v_gene: TRBV4-1; j_gene: TRBJ2-1; d_gene: TRBD2; CDR3aa: ASSPTSGGVYEQF
abundance: -; v_gene: TRBV7-7; j_gene: TRBJ2-3; d_gene: TRBD2; CDR3aa: ASSSTLAGGLDTQY
abundance: once; v_gene: TRBV10-3; j_gene: TRBJ2-5; d_gene: -; CDR3aa: AISESVPSVQETQY
abundance: -; v_gene: TRBV7-6; j_gene: TRBJ1-2; d_gene: TRBD1; CDR3aa: ASSLGGTEIGYT
abundance: once; v_gene: TRBV19; j_gene: TRBJ2-7; d_gene: TRBD1; CDR3aa: ASSPTGGSYEQY
abundance: -; v_gene: TRBV7-2; j_gene: TRBJ1-6; d_gene: -; CDR3aa: ASSFWEGVAPLH
abundance: -; v_gene: TRBV6-5; j_gene: TRBJ2-7; d_gene: TRBD1; CDR3aa: ASSYGQGTEQY
abundance: -; v_gene: TRBV2; j_gene: TRBJ2-7; d_gene: TRBD2; CDR3aa: ARPTSGRPPYEQY
abundance: -; v_gene: TRBV27; j_gene: TRBJ2-5; d_gene: -; CDR3aa: ASSSSQVGETQY
abundance: -; v_gene: TRBV7-8; j_gene: TRBJ2-1; d_gene: TRBD1; CDR3aa: ASSLGTGDLLAQGYNEQF
abundance: -; v_gene: TRBV13; j_gene: TRBJ2-3; d_gene: -; CDR3aa: ASSLEAHTDTQY
abundance: -; v_gene: TRBV20-1; j_gene: TRBJ2-5; d_gene: -; CDR3aa: SAPTPAAQY
abundance: -; v_gene: TRBV4-1; j_gene: TRBJ2-2; d_gene: -; CDR3aa: ASSLRDGGTGELF
abundance: -; v_gene: TRBV13; j_gene: TRBJ2-7; d_gene: -; CDR3aa: ASSGMGGYEQY
abundance: -; v_gene: TRBV9; j_gene: TRBJ2-7; d_gene: TRBD1; CDR3aa: ASSVGTGSEQY
abundance: -; v_gene: TRBV7-9; j_gene: TRBJ2-7; d_gene: -; CDR3aa: ASSDPEAGDEQY
abundance: -; v_gene: TRBV5-1; j_gene: TRBJ2-3; d_gene: TRBD2; CDR3aa: ASSAATLAGFTDTQY
abundance: -; v_gene: TRBV6-1; j_gene: TRBJ2-7; d_gene: -; CDR3aa: ASSEGPQERAIYEQY
abundance: -; v_gene: TRBV27; j_gene: TRBJ1-4; d_gene: TRBD1; CDR3aa: ASSRQGNEKLF
abundance: -; v_gene: TRBV28; j_gene: TRBJ1-5; d_gene: -; CDR3aa: ASSPLSEEVQPQH
abundance: -; v_gene: TRBV27; j_gene: TRBJ2-2; d_gene: -; CDR3aa: ASSPMGWGAAGTGELF
abundance: once; v_gene: TRBV6-1; j_gene: TRBJ2-7; d_gene: -; CDR3aa: ASSELGGRFSYEQY
abundance: -; v_gene: TRBV4-3; j_gene: TRBJ1-1; d_gene: TRBD1; CDR3aa: ASSQDRTGGTEAF
abundance: -; v_gene: TRBV28; j_gene: TRBJ2-7; d_gene: -; CDR3aa: ASSLDSSYEQY
abundance: -; v_gene: TRBV6-5; j_gene: TRBJ1-3; d_gene: -; CDR3aa: ASRGDDSGNTIY
abundance: -; v_gene: TRBV4-1; j_gene: TRBJ2-7; d_gene: TRBD1; CDR3aa: ASSSSGTGAYEQY
abundance: -; v_gene: TRBV11-2; j_gene: TRBJ1-4; d_gene: -; CDR3aa: ASSLDGSNEKLF
abundance: -; v_gene: TRBV27; j_gene: TRBJ1-5; d_gene: -; CDR3aa: ASSPLGSDQPQH
abundance: -; v_gene: TRBV28; j_gene: TRBJ2-3; d_gene: -; CDR3aa: ASSEAGDTQY
abundance: -; v_gene: TRBV28; j_gene: TRBJ1-1; d_gene: -; CDR3aa: ASRDSGTEAF
abundance: once; v_gene: TRBV30; j_gene: TRBJ1-1; d_gene: -; CDR3aa: AWSPEGTEAF
abundance: -; v_gene: TRBV7-3; j_gene: TRBJ2-3; d_gene: -; CDR3aa: ASSLKQDSDTQY
abundance: -; v_gene: TRBV6-5; j_gene: TRBJ1-1; d_gene: -; CDR3aa: ASNLGGVGTEAF
abundance: -; v_gene: TRBV4-1; j_gene: TRBJ2-3; d_gene: -; CDR3aa: ASSHPGGALITDTQY
abundance: -; v_gene: TRBV11-2; j_gene: TRBJ2-7; d_gene: -; CDR3aa: ASSFLSGDPYEQY
abundance: -; v_gene: TRBV6-1; j_gene: TRBJ1-5; d_gene: -; CDR3aa: ASSDGAYSNQPQH
abundance: -; v_gene: TRBV11-2; j_gene: TRBJ1-2; d_gene: -; CDR3aa: ASSLTPRYGYT
abundance: once; v_gene: TRBV29-1; j_gene: TRBJ1-1; d_gene: TRBD1; CDR3aa: SVKTGGTEAF
abundance: -; v_gene: TRBV20-1; j_gene: TRBJ2-7; d_gene: -; CDR3aa: SARNQREQY
abundance: -; v_gene: TRBV10-1; j_gene: TRBJ1-5; d_gene: -; CDR3aa: ASRVAGRGSNQPQH
abundance: -; v_gene: TRBV11-2; j_gene: TRBJ2-2; d_gene: TRBD2; CDR3aa: ASSLLGGSGELF
abundance: -; v_gene: TRBV7-2; j_gene: TRBJ2-3; d_gene: TRBD1; CDR3aa: ASSSWDREVDTQY
abundance: once; v_gene: TRBV19; j_gene: TRBJ2-7; d_gene: -; CDR3aa: ASSMGWGSYEQY
abundance: -; v_gene: TRBV4-1; j_gene: TRBJ1-1; d_gene: -; CDR3aa: ASSQEGGGTEAF
abundance: once; v_gene: TRBV5-4; j_gene: TRBJ2-5; d_gene: TRBD2; CDR3aa: ASSWGIAGRQETQY
abundance: -; v_gene: TRBV27; j_gene: TRBJ2-5; d_gene: -; CDR3aa: ASSLLGEETQY
abundance: -; v_gene: TRBV2; j_gene: TRBJ2-6; d_gene: TRBD1; CDR3aa: ASSEYQGAGANVLT
abundance: -; v_gene: TRBV7-8; j_gene: TRBJ2-5; d_gene: -; CDR3aa: ASSLVPEQETQY
abundance: -; v_gene: TRBV4-1; j_gene: TRBJ2-1; d_gene: TRBD2; CDR3aa: ASSQDPSGSYEQF
abundance: -; v_gene: TRBV9; j_gene: TRBJ1-6; d_gene: -; CDR3aa: ASSDGIYSPLH
abundance: once; v_gene: TRBV19; j_gene: TRBJ2-2; d_gene: -; CDR3aa: ASSIFEWGGELF
abundance: -; v_gene: TRBV10-1; j_gene: TRBJ2-7; d_gene: -; CDR3aa: ASSEAGSSYEQY
abundance: -; v_gene: TRBV7-9; j_gene: TRBJ1-4; d_gene: TRBD1; CDR3aa: ASSLGQGGREKLF
abundance: -; v_gene: TRBV27; j_gene: TRBJ2-1; d_gene: -; CDR3aa: ASSRTAYNEQF